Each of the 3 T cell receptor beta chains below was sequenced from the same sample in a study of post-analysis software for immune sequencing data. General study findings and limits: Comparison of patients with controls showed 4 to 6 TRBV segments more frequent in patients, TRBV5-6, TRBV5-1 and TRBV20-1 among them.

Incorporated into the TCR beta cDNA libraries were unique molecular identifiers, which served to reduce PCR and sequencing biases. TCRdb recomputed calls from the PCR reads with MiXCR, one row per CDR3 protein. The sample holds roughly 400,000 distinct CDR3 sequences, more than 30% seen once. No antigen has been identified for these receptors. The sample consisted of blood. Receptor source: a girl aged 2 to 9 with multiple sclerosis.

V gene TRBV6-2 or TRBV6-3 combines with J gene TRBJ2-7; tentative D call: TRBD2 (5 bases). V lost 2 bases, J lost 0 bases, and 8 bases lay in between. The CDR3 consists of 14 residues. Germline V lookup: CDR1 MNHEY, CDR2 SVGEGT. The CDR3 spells CASSYAAGSYEQYF. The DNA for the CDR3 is TGTGCCAGCAGTTACGCGGCGGGCTCCTACGAGCAGTACTTC.

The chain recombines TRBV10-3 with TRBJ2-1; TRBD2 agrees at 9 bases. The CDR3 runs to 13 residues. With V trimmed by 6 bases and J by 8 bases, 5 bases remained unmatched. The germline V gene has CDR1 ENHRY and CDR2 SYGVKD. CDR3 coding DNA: TGTGCCATCAGGCCTAGCGGGATTTATGAGCAGTTCTTC. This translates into CAIRPSGIYEQFF.

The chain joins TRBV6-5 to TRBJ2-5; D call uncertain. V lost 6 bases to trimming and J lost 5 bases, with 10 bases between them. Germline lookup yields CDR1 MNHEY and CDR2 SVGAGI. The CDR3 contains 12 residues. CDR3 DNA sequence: TGTGCCAGCAGCAACCTCCGGGAGACCCAGTACTTC. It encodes CASSNLRETQYF.